A selection of T cell receptor beta chains follows, all from one sample in a study of cytotoxic CD8 clonotypes in ibrutinib-treated CLL. The repertoire was sequenced with immunoSEQ multiplex PCR; TCRdb's copy has only in-frame clones and lacks some. This table holds some 29,000 clones, roughly 60% found once. Sequenced material: PBMCs, taken before ibrutinib treatment. The receptor source for this set is a human donor with chronic lymphocytic leukemia. CDR3s include the opening cysteine and the closing phenylalanine or tryptophan. The D gene is left open where the match is weak. Only part of the rows carry a size: once, few, many, or a class if the clone is expanded.

clone size	V gene	D gene	J gene	CDR3 DNA	CDR3 protein
few	TRBV19	-	TRBJ1-5	TGTGCCAGTAGGCACCTCCTGGGGGGCAATCAGCCCCAGCATTTT	CASRHLLGGNQPQHF
-	TRBV30	-	TRBJ1-2	TGTGCCTGGAGTGGGGTATTTGTGGGTGGCTACACCTTC	CAWSGVFVGGYTF
-	TRBV18	-	TRBJ2-3	TGTGCCAGCTCACCACGTGACAGTGGGTTCACAGATACGCAGTATTTT	CASSPRDSGFTDTQYF
-	TRBV10-1	-	TRBJ2-5	TGCGCCAGCAGTGATCGGGGGGCCCCCTTAACCCAGTACTTC	CASSDRGAPLTQYF
-	TRBV19	-	TRBJ2-7	TGTGCCAGTAGTGTGACTAGTTCGAGGGCGGTCTACGAGCAGTACTTC	CASSVTSSRAVYEQYF
-	TRBV9	-	TRBJ2-3	TGTGCCAGCAGCCCCCCCGGGACGCAGTATTTT	CASSPPGTQYF
few	TRBV11-2	-	TRBJ2-1	TGTGCCAGCAGCTTAGGTAACACCTTCGATAATGAGCAGTTCTTC	CASSLGNTFDNEQFF
-	TRBV11-3	-	TRBJ2-3	TGTGCCAGCAGCTTAGTACAGGGCACAGATACGCAGTATTTT	CASSLVQGTDTQYF
-	TRBV7-3	-	TRBJ2-3	TGTGCCAGCAGCTTAAGTAGTAGTCCAGATACGCAGTATTTT	CASSLSSSPDTQYF
-	TRBV6-1	TRBD2	TRBJ2-5	TGTGCCAGCACTAGCGGGAGGTCGTTGGTGGAGACCCAGTACTTC	CASTSGRSLVETQYF
-	TRBV28	-	TRBJ1-3	TGTGCCAGTCGAATAAAAGGGGCCGGAAACACCATATATTTT	CASRIKGAGNTIYF
-	TRBV7-8	-	TRBJ2-7	TGTGCCAGCAGCTTAGAGGGGCTCCCCTACGAGCAGTACTTC	CASSLEGLPYEQYF
-	TRBV30	-	TRBJ1-1	TGTGCCTGGAGCGGAAATATGGACACTGAAGCTTTCTTT	CAWSGNMDTEAFF